The 9 T cell receptor beta chains presented below share a single source sample, sequenced in a study of blood T cell repertoires in COVID-19 (dated by TCRdb to the early 2020s). The method was the immunoSEQ multiplex PCR assay. Here the immuneACCESS table is served through TCRdb, limited to in-frame sequences with V and J called. Missing clones are a known gap in these copies; in checked studies unresolved V genes cover under half, and the rest lacks a known reason. Recorded for this sample are roughly 46,000 clones; around 87% of them occurred a single time. Approximately 3% of the sample is held by the ten biggest clonotypes. Material for sequencing was PBMCs or T cells enriched from blood (not recorded which). Every receptor here comes from a woman in her 50s who had recovered from COVID-19.

The chain combines TRBV3-1 (or the pseudogene TRBV3-2) with TRBJ2-7; 12 nucleotides line up with TRBD2. Germline CDR1 LGHDT, CDR2 YNNKEL (reference sequence). V trimming: 5 bases; J trimming: 6 bases; junction bases outside the gene matches: 5. The CDR3 runs 14 residues. CDR3 bases: TGTGCCAGCAGCTCGGGACTAGCGGGTGGCGAGCAGTACTTC. Encoded protein: CASSSGLAGGEQYF.

The rearrangement joins TRBV5-5 to TRBJ2-1; 12 nucleotides align to TRBD2. CDR3 length equals 17 residues. The J segment lost 2 bases and the V segment lost 3 bases, leaving 6 bases of the junction unmatched. The germline gives CDR1 SGHKS, CDR2 YYEKEE (reference sequence). The CDR3 region is CASSSGLAGGTYNEQFF. CDR3 bases: TGTGCCAGCAGCTCGGGCCTAGCGGGAGGGACCTACAATGAGCAGTTCTTC.

This chain connects TRBV28 to TRBJ2-7, with D maybe TRBD2 (6 bases). V lost 2 bases and J lost 7, with 21 bases in between. The CDR3 is 16 residues long. Germline CDR1 is MDHEN and CDR2 is SYDVKM. CDR3 sequence reads: CASSLRRGVWGEEQYF. The CDR3, as DNA: TGTGCCAGCAGTTTACGCCGTGGGGTTTGGGGGGAGGAGCAGTACTTC.

CDR3 in amino acids: CAIRWEGNAEAFF. CDR3 DNA: TGTGCCATCCGTTGGGAGGGAAACGCTGAAGCTTTCTTT. This chain connects TRBV10-3 to TRBJ1-1; D is ambiguous. The CDR3 covers 13 residues. The germline V and J ends were trimmed by 8 bases and 6 bases, with 16 bases remaining between them. Germline CDR1 is ENHRY and CDR2 is SYGVKD.

The genes are TRBV3-1 (or the pseudogene TRBV3-2) and TRBJ2-7; 8 bases line up with TRBD1. This CDR3 is 15 amino acids long. Germline CDR1 is LGHDT and CDR2 is YNNKEL (reference sequence). Losses at the gene ends were 5 bases for V and 4 bases for J; bases not matched to a gene: 10. CDR3 DNA: TGTGCCAGCAGCTCAATGACAGGGGCAAGTTACGAGCAGTACTTC. It is translated as CASSSMTGASYEQYF.

The chain joins TRBV12-3 or TRBV12-4 to TRBJ1-1; TRBD1 might be the D (6 bases). Between the trimmed V and J ends, which lost 8 bases and 7 bases, there was a span of 11 bases. This CDR3 is 11 amino acids long. The CDR3 is CASGTRNEAFF. The CDR3 DNA reads TGTGCCAGCGGGACACGGAATGAAGCTTTCTTT.

The CDR3 DNA sequence: TGTGCCAGCAGCGGTGGTTGGGAAAAACTGTTTTTT. Translating gives CASSGGWEKLFF. The chain employs TRBV2 and TRBJ1-4; D is ambiguous. Trimming removed 6 bases from V and 8 bases from J, with 10 bases in between. The CDR3 sequence is 12 residues long. In germline, CDR1 is SNHLY, CDR2 FYNNEI.

The chain combines TRBV18 with TRBJ2-2; weak D call: TRBD1 (5 bases). V was trimmed by 3 bases and J by 4 bases, leaving 12 bases between them. Looked up from germline, CDR1 is KGHSH and CDR2 is LQKENI. The CDR3 sequence is 15 residues long. The CDR3 bases are TGTGCCAGCTCACCGACAGTGGCAACCACCGGGGAGCTGTTTTTT. Amino acids: CASSPTVATTGELFF.

The genes are TRBV30 and TRBJ1-1, with D unresolved. V lost 5 bases, J lost 6 bases, and 10 bases lay in between. Per the germline V gene, CDR1 is GTSNPN and CDR2 is SVGIG (reference sequence). This CDR3 comprises 11 residues. CDR3 protein: CAWGSAAEAFF. CDR3 coding DNA: TGTGCCTGGGGCAGTGCCGCTGAAGCTTTCTTT.